This T cell receptor (beta chain) is from a study of blood T cell repertoires in COVID-19. About the study: Collection of acute and convalescent COVID-19 samples took place in the United States, Italy and Spain. T cells, B-cell-depleted T cells, or PBMCs provided the cDNA or gDNA that served as material.

Original handling: Reference gene primers were amplified, and this amplification served to estimate nucleated cell counts. Produced via immunoSEQ multiplex PCR; TCRdb's table is partial and in-frame only. From that table come the V and J calls and clone size; the DNA was used to work out D and trimming. This sample carries about 86,000 clones, approximately 82% of them seen once, and the ten largest clones take about 1.2%. CDR1 is SGHAT and CDR2 is FQNNGV in the germline V gene. CDR3 length equals 15 residues. V was trimmed by 5 bases and J by 3 bases, leaving 16 bases between them. V usage is TRBV11-2 and J usage is TRBJ1-1, with D perhaps matching TRBD1 (6 bases). The clonotype originates from a woman older than 75 with acute or convalescent COVID-19. Sequencing input: peripheral blood. This chain's CDR3 is CASSPGKGGDTEAFF. As DNA, the CDR3 is TGTGCCAGCAGCCCCGGGAAAGGGGGAGACACTGAAGCTTTCTTT.